This entry describes one T cell receptor (beta chain). The antigen it binds to is not known. Base quality data are lacking; no much larger clone is found one base away. Receptor amplification or capture employed the immunoSEQ multiplex PCR assay. Held by TCRdb, this immuneACCESS table contains in-frame sequences only and omits some clones. Under half of the omission traces to an unresolved V gene where checked; the cause of the rest is unknown. For this sample the table gives 2,000 or so clones, of which over 80% were detected only once. Under 7.5% of the sample comes from the top ten. The data were obtained in a study of chemoradiotherapy in HPV16-positive cancers (dated by TCRdb to 2022 to 2024). Describing the broader study: Candidate HPV-specific T-cell clones and common TCR motifs were defined by functional T-cell assays performed on cells from two HPV16-positive patients. The study set out to ask whether T-cell immunity against the HPV oncoproteins E6 and E7 changes over the course of chemoradiotherapy and whether that immunity affects survival. TCR repertoires from some 89 patients with HPV-related cancers were then used to track the candidate HPV-specific TCRs and motifs.

CDR1 and CDR2, per the germline V gene, are SGHTA and FQGTGA. Taken from cysteine to phenylalanine, the CDR3 has 18 residues. The only DNA kept is the CDR3, 54 bases in frame from the first base. The junction shows trimming of 5 bases on V and 1 base on J, and the gene matches do not reach 9 bases of it. Repertoires were sampled repeatedly over the course of chemoradiotherapy, so clonal expansion could be followed in the tumor microenvironment. Beyond this particular receptor, the publication reports: Expansion of candidate HPV-specific clones and E7-related TCR motifs was observed in the tumor microenvironment during treatment, whereas no such expansion was observed for non-HPV-specific T cells. The survival association was reported for HPV16-positive patients, and the functional definition of HPV-specific T cells was derived from only two HPV16-positive patients. Improved recurrence-free survival in HPV16-positive patients was associated with expansion of HPV-responsive T cells during chemoradiotherapy.

This clonotype was sampled from a human donor with HPV-associated anogenital cancer. The sequence links TRBV7-3 to TRBJ2-6; 9 middle bases align to TRBD1. The sequencing here drew on tumor tissue, taken from a patient who underwent chemoradiotherapy. CDR3 sequence: CASSGGQGRVSGANVLTF. The sequence in DNA is TGTGCCAGCAGCGGTGGACAGGGGAGGGTATCTGGGGCCAACGTCCTGACTTTC. The reference TRBV7-3 and TRBJ2-6 proteins fill in what lies around the CDR3, so the full variable domain reads GAGVSQTPSNKVTEKGKYVELRCDPISGHTALYWYRQSLGQGPEFLIYFQGTGAADDSGLPNDRFFAVRPEGSVSTLKIQRTERGDSAVYLCASSGGQGRVSGANVLTFGAGSRLTVL.